Following are 18 T cell receptor beta chains from one sample sequenced in a study of shared clonotypes between healthy human individuals. The data were produced by immunoSEQ multiplex PCR, yet TCRdb's version contains in-frame clones alone and is incomplete. The sample yields nearly 1 million clones, approximately 80% seen once. The sample was memory CD4+ T cells sorted from blood. Subset reported: CD45RA-negative fraction. These receptors all come from a young man in good health.

CDR3 in DNA: TGTGCCAGCAGTGCGGGCCTACGGGCCGAGCAGTACTTC. Protein sequence: CASSAGLRAEQYF. This rearrangement joins TRBV6-1 to TRBJ2-7; no reliable D call. The V and J ends lost 4 bases and 6 bases respectively, with 13 bases between them. CDR3 length equals 13 residues. Germline CDR1 MNHNS, CDR2 SASEGT.

The gene calls are TRBV5-1 and TRBJ2-5; TRBD2 matches 8 bases. Germline values: CDR1 SGHRS, CDR2 YFSETQ. The ends lost 0 bases at V and 7 bases at J; junction bases unmatched: 14. There are 17 residues in the CDR3. The CDR3 is CASSLEAQRGTRGTQYF. DNA of the CDR3: TGCGCCAGCAGCTTGGAGGCCCAGCGGGGGACCCGTGGGACCCAGTACTTC.

This clone was seen at least ten times. The chain combines TRBV30 with TRBJ1-4, with D possibly matching TRBD1 (6 bases). CDR3 length equals 15 residues. V was shortened by 0 bases and J by 5 bases, with 13 bases between the two germline ends. The germline CDR1 and CDR2 sequences are GTSNPN and SVGIG (reference sequence). The CDR3 here is CAWSVGNRANEKLFF. The CDR3 DNA is TGTGCCTGGAGTGTCGGTAACAGGGCAAATGAAAAACTGTTTTTT.

The chain employs TRBV28 and TRBJ2-7; D not resolved. Trimming removed 2 bases from V and 2 bases from J, with 7 bases in between. Looked up from germline, CDR1 is MDHEN and CDR2 is SYDVKM. There are 13 residues in the CDR3. CDR3 DNA: TGTGCCAGCAGTTTACCCGCCACCTACGAGCAGTACTTC. Translated: CASSLPATYEQYF.

This sequence joins TRBV7-9 and TRBJ2-2, with 14 bases that match TRBD2. Germline CDR1 and CDR2: SEHNR and FQNEAQ (reference sequence). V was clipped by 5 bases and J by 7 bases; unmatched bases: 3. The CDR3 contains 15 residues. The CDR3 region has the DNA TGTGCCAGCAGCCGGACTAGCGGGGGGAACGGGGAGCTGTTTTTT. It translates to CASSRTSGGNGELFF.

This rearrangement joins TRBV10-3 to TRBJ1-1; 7 bases line up with TRBD1. Germline CDR1 and CDR2: ENHRY and SYGVKD. This CDR3 is built from 15 residues. V was clipped by 4 bases and J by 5 bases; unmatched bases: 10. The DNA for the CDR3 is TGTGCCATCAGTGCTGACAGGGCTAAAGCAACTGAAGCTTTCTTT. It encodes CAISADRAKATEAFF.

This clone has just a few counts. This chain connects TRBV18 to TRBJ2-3; D gene unclear. V shed 2 bases and J shed 1 base, with 7 bases lying between them. This CDR3 has 14 residues. Germline V lookup: CDR1 KGHSH, CDR2 LQKENI. CDR3 region: CASSPASRTDTQYF. The CDR3 nucleotides are TGTGCCAGCTCACCAGCGTCCCGCACAGATACGCAGTATTTT.

The chain uses TRBV19 and TRBJ1-4, with TRBD1 matching over 9 bases. With 4 bases clipped from V and 8 bases from J, the junction kept 11 bases outside the gene matches. The length of the CDR3 is 16 residues. The germline V gene has CDR1 LNHDA and CDR2 SQIVND (reference sequence). CDR3 DNA sequence: TGTGCCAGTAGTACGAGTCCCGGGACAGGGCGGGAAAAACTGTTTTTT. Translated: CASSTSPGTGREKLFF.

As DNA, the CDR3 is TGTGCCAGCAGTTCTGCGGACAGGATAGGGTCACCCCTCCACTTT. Translating gives CASSSADRIGSPLHF. The V and J genes are TRBV28 and TRBJ1-6; 7 nucleotides agree with TRBD1. With V trimmed by 4 bases and J by 10 bases, 10 bases remained unmatched. The CDR3 contains 15 residues. CDR1 and CDR2 (germline): MDHEN, SYDVKM.

This clone was seen a few times. Distinct nucleotide sequences in the sample also encode this CDR3. J is TRBJ1-1 and V is TRBV6-1; D gene uncertain. This CDR3 has 13 amino acids. Germline loops: CDR1 MNHNS, CDR2 SASEGT. V lost 4 bases and J lost 0, with 6 bases in between. CDR3 DNA: TGTGCCAGCAGTGGTGTCATGAACACTGAAGCTTTCTTT. This codes for CASSGVMNTEAFF.

CDR3 coding DNA: TGTGCCAGCAGCTTGGGCCCCGTCGGGGGAGGTTCTGGAAACACCATATATTTT. Translating it yields CASSLGPVGGGSGNTIYF. V and J are TRBV7-2 and TRBJ1-3; D is perhaps TRBD1 (5 bases). The ends were cut back, 3 bases at V and 1 base at J, with 19 bases in the middle. There are 18 residues in the CDR3. The V gene's germline CDR1 is SGHTA and CDR2 FQGNSA.

This clone was detected only a few times. The J gene is TRBJ1-1, the V gene TRBV7-2, with 7 bases fitting TRBD1. V lost 5 bases to trimming and J lost 1 base; unmatched junction nucleotides: 13. The length of the CDR3 is 17 residues. CDR1 SGHTA and CDR2 FQGNSA come from the germline V gene. The CDR3 coding sequence is TGTGCCAGCAGCCCACGTCAGGGGGAGAAGGCGAACACTGAAGCTTTCTTT. Translating it yields CASSPRQGEKANTEAFF.

The chain carries TRBV5-4 and TRBJ2-2; 7 bases agree with TRBD2. V lost 4 bases and J lost 0; bases outside the gene matches: 3. The CDR3 loop spans 15 amino acids. Germline CDR1 SGHNT, CDR2 YYREEE (reference sequence). The CDR3 bases are TGTGCCAGCAGCCCTAGCGGACCGAACACCGGGGAGCTGTTTTTT. Protein product: CASSPSGPNTGELFF.

The chain employs TRBV5-4 and TRBJ2-5; 8 nucleotides agree with TRBD2. Germline V lookup: CDR1 SGHNT, CDR2 YYREEE (reference sequence). The trim removed 7 bases at V and 5 bases at J, leaving 10 bases unmatched. CDR3 length: 14 residues. The CDR3 sequence: CASRTGGAEETQYF. The CDR3 DNA reads as TGTGCCAGCCGGACGGGAGGGGCTGAGGAGACCCAGTACTTC.

The chain carries TRBV10-3 and TRBJ1-4; D is uncertain. The CDR3 runs 15 residues. V dropped 0 bases and J dropped 1 base, with 6 bases sitting between them. Germline V CDR1 and CDR2: ENHRY, SYGVKD. The CDR3 sequence is CAISESYGTNEKLFF. The CDR3 bases are TGTGCCATCAGTGAGTCTTATGGAACTAATGAAAAACTGTTTTTT.

The chain couples TRBV5-4 to TRBJ2-2, with 12 bases that match TRBD2. The junction had 2 bases not matched to a gene; V was cut back by 5 bases and J by 6 bases. This CDR3 comprises 14 residues. Germline CDR1 and CDR2: SGHNT and YYREEE (reference sequence). CDR3 bases: TGTGCCAGCAGACCTAGCGGGAGGGCCGGGGAGCTGTTTTTT. This sequence encodes CASRPSGRAGELFF.

J is TRBJ2-7 and V is TRBV27; TRBD1 matches at 12 bases. Germline assignment: CDR1 MNHEY and CDR2 SMNVEV (reference sequence). The CDR3 is made up of 15 amino acids. V shed 5 bases, J shed 6 bases, and the junction held 8 bases outside the gene matches. In DNA, the CDR3 is TGTGCCAGCAGTCCGCTCCGGGACAGGGGGCCCGAGCAGTACTTC. It translates to CASSPLRDRGPEQYF.

This rearrangement joins TRBV27 to TRBJ2-6; D ambiguous. This CDR3 has 15 residues. The germline V gene has CDR1 MNHEY and CDR2 SMNVEV (reference sequence). Deletions cut 8 bases from V and 2 bases from J, with 13 bases between. The CDR3 region is CASAPQVAGANVLTF. The CDR3 bases are TGTGCCAGCGCCCCCCAGGTCGCTGGGGCCAACGTCCTGACTTTC.